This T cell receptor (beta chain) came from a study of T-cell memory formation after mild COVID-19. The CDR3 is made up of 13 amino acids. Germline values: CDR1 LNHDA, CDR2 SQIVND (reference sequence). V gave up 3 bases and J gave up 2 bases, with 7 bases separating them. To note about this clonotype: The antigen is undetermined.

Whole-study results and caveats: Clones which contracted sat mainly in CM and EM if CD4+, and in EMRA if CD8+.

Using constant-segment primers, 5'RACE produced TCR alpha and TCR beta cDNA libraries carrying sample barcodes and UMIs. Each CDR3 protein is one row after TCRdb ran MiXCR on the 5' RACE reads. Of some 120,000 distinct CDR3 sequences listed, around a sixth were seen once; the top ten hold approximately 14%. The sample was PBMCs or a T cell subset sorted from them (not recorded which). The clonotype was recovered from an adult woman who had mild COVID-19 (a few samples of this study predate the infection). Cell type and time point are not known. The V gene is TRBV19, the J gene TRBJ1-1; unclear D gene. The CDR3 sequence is CASSIGDNTEAFF. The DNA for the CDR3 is TGTGCCAGTAGTATCGGGGATAACACTGAAGCTTTCTTT.